This TCR beta chain was sequenced during a study of regulatory T cells in long-lasting Graves disease. Regarding the study as a whole: The persistent group shared 2,741 public clonotypes, more than the 950 to 1,000 shared by new patients.

Germline CDR1 is SGHNT and CDR2 is YENEEA. CDR3 length equals 15 residues. V dropped 5 bases and J dropped 4 bases, with 14 bases sitting between them. Time point noted: newly diagnosed GD, antithyroid drugs for less than 3 months. Isolated PBMC RNA provided the starting material for the TCR library. Arm-PCR of CDR3 regions and iRepertoire HTBI primers were used to build TCR beta libraries. TCRdb re-analysed the multiplex PCR reads in MiXCR, keeping a single row per CDR3 protein. The sample lists roughly 610,000 distinct CDR3 sequences; less than 20% were seen once. Concerning this clonotype: What it recognizes is unknown.

The same data also went into a second study, on T cells in Graves' hyperthyroidism and ophthalmopathy. That source adds: Hyperthyroidism in the patients, aged 18 to 65, was newly diagnosed and under 2 months in duration. HTBI primers were employed in a first-round RT-PCR of the TCR CDR3.

This clonotype originated in a woman in her twenties or thirties with Graves disease. This specimen consisted of peripheral blood mononuclear cells (PBMCs), obtained at new diagnosis, from a patient treated with antithyroid drugs. This chain links TRBV11-3 with TRBJ2-2; no clear D. The CDR3 spells CASSPTDVGTGELFF. CDR3 sequence (DNA): TGTGCCAGCAGCCCTACAGATGTGGGCACCGGGGAGCTGTTTTTT.